This TCR beta chain was found in a study of T cells in Graves' hyperthyroidism and ophthalmopathy. This clonotype appeared many times. The CDR3 sequence is 13 residues long. Germline V gene lookup returns CDR1 LGHDT and CDR2 YNNKEL (reference sequence). Trimming stripped 1 base from V and 6 bases from J, with 9 bases between. Amplification of TCR beta CDR3 regions used RNA as the template. The HTBI primer set served for first-round RT-PCR of the TCR CDR3. A single record per CDR3 protein comes from TCRdb applying MiXCR to the multiplex PCR reads. The sample consists of 300,000 or so distinct CDR3 sequences, about 20% of them appearing once.

V usage is TRBV3-1 and J usage is TRBJ1-2, with D uncertain. The source material was blood. The receptor comes from a woman between 45 and 65 years old with Graves' hyperthyroidism. DNA for the CDR3: TGTGCCAGCAGCCAAGGCGGGGAGCATGGCTACACCTTC. Residues: CASSQGGEHGYTF.